This T cell receptor beta chain was sequenced in a study of naive and memory T cell subsets. Both TRBC1 and TRBC2 were covered by a beta constant-region primer of two equimolar oligonucleotides. Ligation attached a single-stranded oligonucleotide with a 12-nucleotide UMI and the SP2 primer to the cDNA 3' end. Ligated cDNA was amplified by four rounds of PCR with nested alpha and beta constant-region primers and SP2. TCRdb used MiXCR to reprocess the UMI-ligation and nested PCR reads, holding one entry per CDR3 protein. There are 100,000 or so distinct CDR3 sequences in the sample; about 7% occur only once, and about 1.6% lies in the top ten. This clonotype showed up just a few times. Its antigen is currently unknown. Study results and limitations: Gini index rose across naive, CM, EM and EMRA in CD4 and CD8.

This receptor was obtained from a human donor in good health. Sequencing input: central memory CD4+ T cells from blood.

The CDR3: CASSRGTGGNSPLHF. The CDR3 region has the DNA TGTGCCAGCTCACGCGGGACAGGGGGTAATTCACCCCTCCACTTT. J is TRBJ1-6 and V is TRBV18; the match to TRBD1 covers 11 bases. Per germline, CDR1 KGHSH and CDR2 LQKENI. The CDR3 runs to 15 residues. V was pared by 4 bases and J by 6 bases, with 2 bases of the junction left unmatched.